The 19 T cell receptor beta chains in this list originate from one sample, sequenced in a study of T cells in Graves' hyperthyroidism and ophthalmopathy. The source material, RNA transcripts, was used to amplify TCR beta CDR3 regions. The HTBI primer set served for first-round RT-PCR of the TCR CDR3. TCRdb reanalysed the multiplex PCR reads using MiXCR and keeps one entry per CDR3 protein. The sample records some 440,000 distinct CDR3 sequences, approximately 14% being singletons. Sequencing used blood. The receptors originated from a woman aged 18 to 35 with Graves' hyperthyroidism.

This clonotype was seen many times. The V and J genes are TRBV28 and TRBJ2-4; tentatively, D is TRBD2 (5 bases). Trimming left V 2 bases short and J 0 bases short, with 11 bases between. In germline, CDR1 is MDHEN, CDR2 SYDVKM. CDR3 length: 16 amino acids. This chain's CDR3 is CASSLPGSQAKNIQYF. As DNA, the CDR3 is TGTGCCAGCAGTTTACCTGGGAGCCAAGCCAAAAACATTCAGTACTTC.

This clonotype was picked up a small number of times. V is TRBV5-1 and J is TRBJ2-7; D assignment may be TRBD1 or TRBD2 (5 bases each). Trimming removed 3 bases at V and 1 base at J, with 11 bases between. Germline V gene sequence: CDR1 SGHRS, CDR2 YFSETQ. This CDR3 spans 14 amino acids. DNA for the CDR3: TGCGCCAGCAGCTCGGGACCCACTTCCTACGAGCAGTACTTC. Amino acids: CASSSGPTSYEQYF.

The sample holds many counts of this clonotype. The chain employs TRBV2 and TRBJ1-1; D ambiguous. This CDR3 spans 13 amino acids. Trimming pared 0 bases from V and 7 bases from J, leaving 9 bases between. The V gene's germline CDR1 is SNHLY and CDR2 FYNNEI. CDR3 residues: CASSEALIDEAFF. CDR3 nucleotides: TGTGCCAGCAGTGAAGCGCTTATTGATGAAGCTTTCTTT.

This clonotype was seen ten or more times. The chain uses TRBV10-3 and TRBJ2-5; perhaps TRBD2 as D (6 bases). V shed 4 bases and J shed 5 bases, with 20 bases lying between them. Germline CDR1 ENHRY, CDR2 SYGVKD. The CDR3 has 16 residues. The CDR3 nucleotides are TGTGCCATCAGTGTAAGGCTAGCAAATGGAGGGGAGACCCAGTACTTC. It specifies CAISVRLANGGETQYF.

With respect to this clonotype: A much larger clone sits a single nucleotide away, making a read error possible. The chain combines TRBV7-8 with TRBJ1-4; a possible D gene is TRBD1 (6 bases). This CDR3 has 15 amino acids. In germline, CDR1 is SGHVS, CDR2 FQNEAQ. The CDR3 nucleotides read TGTGCCAGCAGCTCCTTTACAGGGAGTAATGAAAGACTGTTTTTT. Residues: CASSSFTGSNERLFF.

This clonotype showed up many times. The J gene is TRBJ2-7, the V gene TRBV12-3 or TRBV12-4; the D gene is possibly TRBD1 (6 bases). The CDR3 is 12 residues long. V shed 5 bases and J shed 7 bases, with 12 bases lying between them. The CDR3 loop is CASSPNRVEQYF. CDR3 in DNA: TGTGCCAGCAGTCCTAACAGGGTTGAGCAGTACTTC.

This clonotype was seen repeatedly, ten times or more. V gene TRBV28 combines with J gene TRBJ1-5, with D possibly being TRBD1 (6 bases). Germline V gene sequence: CDR1 MDHEN, CDR2 SYDVKM. The V and J ends lost 3 bases and 6 bases respectively, with 9 bases between them. There are 13 residues in the CDR3. CDR3 region: CASSFPGAQPQHF. The CDR3, as DNA: TGTGCCAGCAGTTTTCCAGGGGCTCAGCCCCAGCATTTT.

In this sample, this clonotype turned up a few times. The J gene is TRBJ2-7, the V gene TRBV12-3 or TRBV12-4, with D unclear. Trimming took 6 bases from V and 4 from J, leaving 13 bases between them. This CDR3 contains 13 residues. The CDR3 nucleotides read TGTGCCAGCAGAAAAGCCCACTCTTACGAGCAGTACTTC. Translating gives CASRKAHSYEQYF.

This clonotype was found a few times. The V and J genes are TRBV20-1 and TRBJ2-4; D ambiguous. CDR3 length: 14 residues. Germline CDR1 DFQATT, CDR2 SNEGSKA (reference sequence). V lost 3 bases, J lost 0 bases, and 9 bases lay in between. The CDR3: CSASGLLAKNIQYF. The CDR3 coding sequence is TGCAGTGCTAGCGGTTTACTAGCCAAAAACATTCAGTACTTC.

There are a few counts of this clonotype. The chain is built from TRBV7-2 and TRBJ1-6; D perhaps matches TRBD1 (6 bases). Trimming pared 6 bases from V and 8 bases from J, leaving 20 bases between. The CDR3 spans 16 residues. Germline CDR1 is SGHTA and CDR2 is FQGNSA. In nucleotides, the CDR3 is TGTGCCAGCAGTTCATTACCCCAGGGGCGGGATTCACCCCTCCACTTT. This gives the protein CASSSLPQGRDSPLHF.

The CDR3: CASSLGYRTGTDTQYF. The CDR3 nucleotides are TGCGCCAGCAGCTTGGGCTACCGCACTGGGACAGATACGCAGTATTTT. V is TRBV5-1 and J is TRBJ2-3; D is uncertain. The CDR3 runs to 16 residues. Germline CDR1 SGHRS, CDR2 YFSETQ. The V and J ends lost 0 bases and 3 bases respectively, with 14 bases between them. Supplemented by reference TRBV5-1 and TRBJ2-3, the full variable domain reads KAGVTQTPRYLIKTRGQQVTLSCSPISGHRSVSWYQQTPGQGLQFLFEYFSETQRNKGNFPGRFSGRQFSNSRSEMNVSTLELGDSALYLCASSLGYRTGTDTQYFGPGTRLTVL.

This clonotype was seen many times. CDR3 protein: CASSLGDTLNTEAFF. The CDR3 region has the DNA TGCGCCAGCAGCTTGGGCGACACCTTGAACACTGAAGCTTTCTTT. The genes are TRBV5-1 and TRBJ1-1; no firm D call. Germline-derived CDR1 and CDR2 are SGHRS and YFSETQ. V lost 0 bases and J lost 0, with 9 bases in between. The CDR3 consists of 15 residues.

There are a few counts of this clonotype. The rearrangement uses TRBV4-3 and TRBJ1-2; 10 nucleotides align to TRBD1. This CDR3 contains 17 residues. Per the germline V gene, CDR1 is LGHNA and CDR2 is YSLEER. The V segment lost 3 bases and the J segment 2 bases; nucleotides outside the gene matches: 9. CDR3 protein: CASSHDSGTGVNYGYTF. CDR3 sequence (DNA): TGCGCCAGCAGCCACGACAGCGGGACAGGGGTAAACTATGGCTACACCTTC.

V and J are TRBV9 and TRBJ2-7; 7 bases agree with TRBD1. The CDR3 is made up of 15 amino acids. With V trimmed by 4 bases and J by 5 bases, 12 bases remained unmatched. The germline CDR1 and CDR2 sequences are SGDLS and YYNGEE. The CDR3 protein is CASSPFGTEADEQYF. The CDR3 DNA reads TGTGCCAGCAGCCCCTTCGGGACAGAAGCTGACGAGCAGTACTTC.

Only a few counts were recorded for this clonotype. The chain carries TRBV14 and TRBJ2-7; a possible D gene is TRBD2 (6 bases). V lost 8 bases to trimming and J lost 1 base, with 12 bases between them. This CDR3 region has 13 residues. Germline CDR1 reads SGHDN; CDR2 reads FVKESK. The CDR3 DNA follows: TGTGCCAGCGCGGGACCCAGGTCCTACGAGCAGTACTTC. Translated: CASAGPRSYEQYF.

This clonotype has a count of ten or more. V usage is TRBV3-1 and J usage is TRBJ1-2; unclear D gene. The germline V gene has CDR1 LGHDT and CDR2 YNNKEL (reference sequence). V lost 0 bases and J lost 7, with 9 bases in between. The CDR3 spans 13 residues. In DNA, the CDR3 is TGTGCCAGCAGCCAAGATCTCGGGTCTGGCTACACCTTC. Residues: CASSQDLGSGYTF.

This clonotype was seen ten or more times. V is TRBV3-1 and J is TRBJ2-7, with a tentative D call TRBD1 (6 bases). V was shortened by 4 bases and J by 3 bases, with 10 bases between the two germline ends. Per germline, CDR1 LGHDT and CDR2 YNNKEL (reference sequence). The CDR3 has 13 amino acids. The CDR3 nucleotides read TGTGCCAGCAGCCCTCAGGGGAACTACGAGCAGTACTTC. It translates to CASSPQGNYEQYF.

This clonotype was detected ten times or more. The chain couples TRBV7-8 to TRBJ1-2; D call uncertain. CDR3 size: 15 residues. CDR1 SGHVS and CDR2 FQNEAQ come from the germline V gene. Trimming removed 1 base at V and 0 bases at J, with 9 bases between. In nucleotides, the CDR3 is TGTGCCAGCAGCTTAGAGGCCGACACTAACTATGGCTACACCTTC. Translating it yields CASSLEADTNYGYTF. Complete variable domain (other parts from reference TRBV7-8 and TRBJ1-2): GAGVSQSPRYKVAKRGQDVALRCDPISGHVSLFWYQQALGQGPEFLTYFQNEAQLDKSGLPSDRFFAERPEGSVSTLKIQRTQQEDSAVYLCASSLEADTNYGYTFGSGTRLTVV.

This clonotype was recorded at least ten times. The rearrangement uses TRBV7-8 and TRBJ2-1; 10 bases fit TRBD1. The CDR3 contains 16 residues. V lost 2 bases and J lost 6; bases outside the gene matches: 7. Germline CDR1 SGHVS, CDR2 FQNEAQ. The CDR3 coding sequence is TGTGCCAGCAGCTTACGGGACAGGGGTACCCCCAATGAGCAGTTCTTC. It is translated as CASSLRDRGTPNEQFF. The full variable domain, in which reference TRBV7-8 and TRBJ2-1 provide the parts outside the CDR3, is GAGVSQSPRYKVAKRGQDVALRCDPISGHVSLFWYQQALGQGPEFLTYFQNEAQLDKSGLPSDRFFAERPEGSVSTLKIQRTQQEDSAVYLCASSLRDRGTPNEQFFGPGTRLTVL.